This T cell receptor beta chain was identified during a study of cytomegalovirus exposure and HLA in healthy donors. The PCR employed 60 Vbeta primers together with 13 Jbeta primers. The assay was immunoSEQ multiplex PCR, and TCRdb's table has in-frame clones only and misses some. The table lists about 76,000 clones, more than 70% of them singletons. Findings of the study overall: Later analysis identified 17,000 or so TCR beta sequences associated with HLA alleles, using a false discovery rate threshold of 0.05.

Details on this clone: Its specificity is not known.

The CDR3 length is 15 residues. Germline CDR1 is LNHNV and CDR2 is YYDKDF (reference sequence). V lost 3 bases, J lost 4 bases, and 4 bases stayed unmatched. Sequencing input: PBMCs. This sequence joins TRBV15 and TRBJ2-1, with 9 nucleotides matching TRBD2. The receptor was isolated from a male donor in good health and CMV-seropositive. The CDR3 coding sequence is TGTGCCACCAGCAGTACTAGCGGGCCTTACAATGAGCAGTTCTTC. Translated: CATSSTSGPYNEQFF.